This T cell receptor (beta chain) emerged from a study of blood T cell repertoires in COVID-19. At the level of the study: Samples of COVID-19 (acute and convalescent) were obtained from the United States, Italy and Spain. T cells, B-cell-depleted T cells, or PBMCs provided the cDNA or gDNA that served as material.

The V end lost 1 base, the J end lost 2 bases, and 11 bases lay between the germline ends. Germline CDR1 and CDR2: MGHDK and SYGVNS. The CDR3 loop spans 16 amino acids. In the source study's methods: Estimation of nucleated cell counts was performed using reference gene primer amplification. Generated by immunoSEQ multiplex PCR, the TCRdb table keeps only in-frame clones and is missing some. Clonal size and the V and J genes are those of that table, whereas D and trimming came from the DNA. The data show roughly 230,000 clones, 84% seen once. This rearrangement joins TRBV25-1 to TRBJ1-4, with D possibly TRBD1 on 6 matching bases. This TCR was recovered from a man in his fifties with acute or convalescent COVID-19. The sample comprised peripheral blood. In nucleotides, the CDR3 is TGTGCCAGCAGTGAATCTACGGGACACACTAATGAAAAACTGTTTTTT. Protein sequence: CASSESTGHTNEKLFF.